The rows below give T cell receptor beta chains drawn from one sample of a study of blood T cell repertoires in COVID-19. Sequencing used immunoSEQ multiplex PCR; TCRdb keeps in-frame clones, though not all of them. The table has 380,000 or so clones, more than 75% seen once; the top ten hold around 1.3%. What was sequenced was PBMCs or T cells enriched from blood (not recorded which). The receptor source for this set is a man younger than 40 who had recovered from COVID-19. Both conserved end residues are trimmed from each CDR3. Fields, in order: clone size, J gene, V gene, CDR3 protein. The size field is filled for only some rows; it gives once, few, many or a size class.

abundance: -; j_gene: TRBJ1-2; v_gene: TRBV2; CDR3aa: ASRDSYYGYT
abundance: -; j_gene: TRBJ2-7; v_gene: TRBV18; CDR3aa: ASSPITQNEQY
abundance: few; j_gene: TRBJ2-6; v_gene: TRBV4-2; CDR3aa: ASSQEGGSGANVLT
abundance: -; j_gene: TRBJ2-2; v_gene: TRBV18; CDR3aa: ASSPPKRGGPTGELF
abundance: -; j_gene: TRBJ2-7; v_gene: TRBV30; CDR3aa: ACDRGYEQY
abundance: -; j_gene: TRBJ1-1; v_gene: TRBV2; CDR3aa: ASSGQGPEAF
abundance: -; j_gene: TRBJ1-5; v_gene: TRBV29-1; CDR3aa: SAAGPGGNQPQH
abundance: -; j_gene: TRBJ1-2; v_gene: TRBV5-1; CDR3aa: ASSLGQVLYGYT
abundance: -; j_gene: TRBJ1-4; v_gene: TRBV6-1; CDR3aa: ASSEGQGVIGEKLF
abundance: few; j_gene: TRBJ2-7; v_gene: TRBV18; CDR3aa: ASSLNPTGSPYEQY
abundance: -; j_gene: TRBJ1-2; v_gene: TRBV6-5; CDR3aa: ASSYSSLIRYGYT
abundance: once; j_gene: TRBJ2-2; v_gene: TRBV10-3; CDR3aa: AISPRGDGELF
abundance: -; j_gene: TRBJ2-2; v_gene: TRBV6-5; CDR3aa: ASNGQGRTGELF
abundance: -; j_gene: TRBJ1-1; v_gene: TRBV5-5; CDR3aa: ASSPGSVTEAF
abundance: -; j_gene: TRBJ1-2; v_gene: TRBV19; CDR3aa: ASKDYSVANYGYT
abundance: -; j_gene: TRBJ1-5; v_gene: TRBV5-1; CDR3aa: ASSLAGGMGQPQH
abundance: -; j_gene: TRBJ1-5; v_gene: TRBV29-1; CDR3aa: RGGAVDQPQH
abundance: once; j_gene: TRBJ1-2; v_gene: TRBV12-2; CDR3aa: ASRLASAGYT
abundance: -; j_gene: TRBJ1-4; v_gene: TRBV7-9; CDR3aa: ASSSGGETNEKLF
abundance: once; j_gene: TRBJ2-3; v_gene: TRBV19; CDR3aa: ATTLQGSDTQY
abundance: -; j_gene: TRBJ1-1; v_gene: TRBV7-6; CDR3aa: ASSQGYGNTEAF
abundance: -; j_gene: TRBJ1-2; v_gene: TRBV5-1; CDR3aa: ASSSGYSTTVLYGYT
abundance: -; j_gene: TRBJ1-1; v_gene: TRBV15; CDR3aa: ATSFTGGLTEAF
abundance: -; j_gene: TRBJ2-1; v_gene: TRBV7-9; CDR3aa: ASSLDLLGNEQF
abundance: -; j_gene: TRBJ1-5; v_gene: TRBV9; CDR3aa: ASSVDGDIVNQPQH
abundance: -; j_gene: TRBJ2-3; v_gene: TRBV11-2; CDR3aa: ASSLSAGDTQY
abundance: -; j_gene: TRBJ2-1; v_gene: TRBV7-6; CDR3aa: ASSSKTSGAYNEQF
abundance: -; j_gene: TRBJ1-5; v_gene: TRBV7-2; CDR3aa: ASSWDSYSNQPQH
abundance: -; j_gene: TRBJ2-1; v_gene: TRBV19; CDR3aa: ASTPSSYNEQF
abundance: -; j_gene: TRBJ1-4; v_gene: TRBV6-5; CDR3aa: ASNQGTGINEKLF
abundance: -; j_gene: TRBJ2-2; v_gene: TRBV4-3; CDR3aa: ASSQGDRDWIGELF
abundance: -; j_gene: TRBJ1-1; v_gene: TRBV14; CDR3aa: ASSQAGTGNTEAF
abundance: -; j_gene: TRBJ1-1; v_gene: TRBV30; CDR3aa: AWSPGTGVGTEAF
abundance: -; j_gene: TRBJ1-4; v_gene: TRBV12-3/TRBV12-4; CDR3aa: ASSTGTGPKLF
abundance: once; j_gene: TRBJ1-2; v_gene: TRBV3-1/TRBV3-2; CDR3aa: ASSQVPGRVWGYT
abundance: -; j_gene: TRBJ1-2; v_gene: TRBV30; CDR3aa: AWTDPTSFGYT
abundance: -; j_gene: TRBJ1-5; v_gene: TRBV27; CDR3aa: ASTPDRDNQPQH
abundance: -; j_gene: TRBJ1-1; v_gene: TRBV18; CDR3aa: ASSPTALTMNTEAF
abundance: -; j_gene: TRBJ2-1; v_gene: TRBV7-8; CDR3aa: ASSQVRGTELTNEQF
abundance: -; j_gene: TRBJ1-2; v_gene: TRBV7-8; CDR3aa: ASSLVGQGNYGYT
abundance: -; j_gene: TRBJ1-1; v_gene: TRBV9; CDR3aa: ASSGEGARATEAF
abundance: -; j_gene: TRBJ2-3; v_gene: TRBV5-1; CDR3aa: ASSLGPGLTATSTDTQY
abundance: -; j_gene: TRBJ1-4; v_gene: TRBV3-1/TRBV3-2; CDR3aa: ASSHRTGGGEKLF
abundance: -; j_gene: TRBJ1-5; v_gene: TRBV6-2/TRBV6-3; CDR3aa: ASSYLGQGSNQPQH
abundance: -; j_gene: TRBJ2-7; v_gene: TRBV7-9; CDR3aa: ASTGDRGRSSYEQY
abundance: -; j_gene: TRBJ1-6; v_gene: TRBV3-1/TRBV3-2; CDR3aa: ASSQQGDNSPLH
abundance: -; j_gene: TRBJ1-2; v_gene: TRBV7-2; CDR3aa: ASGGQGAEGYT
abundance: -; j_gene: TRBJ1-2; v_gene: TRBV5-3; CDR3aa: ASSYGYT
abundance: -; j_gene: TRBJ2-7; v_gene: TRBV18; CDR3aa: ASSPSTGVGEQY
abundance: -; j_gene: TRBJ2-7; v_gene: TRBV5-1; CDR3aa: ASSLLQGAIYEQY
abundance: -; j_gene: TRBJ2-4; v_gene: TRBV7-2; CDR3aa: ASSPTSGGANNIQY
abundance: -; j_gene: TRBJ2-5; v_gene: TRBV19; CDR3aa: ASSIIAGETQY
abundance: -; j_gene: TRBJ1-1; v_gene: TRBV7-2; CDR3aa: ASSLKQGGTEAF
abundance: -; j_gene: TRBJ2-2; v_gene: TRBV5-6; CDR3aa: ASSLVVSRSDDTGELF